This T cell receptor beta chain originates from a study of blood T cells in healthy people across ages. This clonotype was observed a handful of times. CDR1 and CDR2 from the germline V gene are DFQATT and SNEGSKA (reference sequence). V was pared by 6 bases and J by 5 bases, with 16 bases between. This CDR3 region has 13 residues. The sample, approximately 10 milliliters of peripheral blood, was drawn from each donor. A J-beta primer mix and a sample-barcoded 5' primer were used in a second PCR of roughly 6 to 12 cycles. The template-switch adaptor, which had 12 random nucleotides, put a tag on each cDNA molecule. TCRdb fed the 5' RACE reads into MiXCR, producing one record per CDR3 protein. This table has 1.5 million to 2 million distinct CDR3 sequences, about 50% appearing once.

This clonotype was obtained from a woman in her forties in good health. The sequenced sample consisted of blood. This chain uses TRBV20-1 with TRBJ2-5, with D possibly matching TRBD2 (6 bases). CDR3 amino acids: CSAPPGVAETQYF. In nucleotides, the CDR3 is TGCAGTGCCCCGCCGGGAGTCGCCGAGACCCAGTACTTC.